Listed below are T cell receptor beta chains from one sample, sequenced in a study of blood T cell repertoires in COVID-19. Clones were sequenced by immunoSEQ multiplex PCR, and TCRdb holds only the in-frame ones, with some missing. The sample holds over 250,000 clones, about 91% seen once. The sequenced sample consisted of peripheral blood. Receptor source: a person under 35 with COVID-19, enrolled during active disease. CDR3s leave out the opening cysteine and the closing phenylalanine or tryptophan. Clone size is stated in some rows and not others, as once, few, many or a class when expanded.

CDR3 protein | clone size | J gene | V gene
ASSLRGGEGNQPQH | - | TRBJ1-5 | TRBV5-1
ASSSPGGDTEAF | - | TRBJ1-1 | TRBV27
ASSRKRSHYEQY | - | TRBJ2-7 | TRBV28
ASSSRGGGQETQY | - | TRBJ2-5 | TRBV5-1
ASSPGGLGQPQH | - | TRBJ1-5 | TRBV5-6
ATSTTADFNNEQF | - | TRBJ2-1 | TRBV15
AISEGRGDRASYEQY | - | TRBJ2-7 | TRBV10-3
ASSLGPPGNNEQF | - | TRBJ2-1 | TRBV5-4
ATHYRPSSYEQY | - | TRBJ2-7 | TRBV6-5
ATSRDRGSYEQY | - | TRBJ2-7 | TRBV15
ASRRRGGFEQF | - | TRBJ2-1 | TRBV27
ASSNGGRGTTEAF | - | TRBJ1-1 | TRBV6-5
SVPDSDRGTEAF | once | TRBJ1-1 | TRBV29-1
ASSQPGQGNQPQH | - | TRBJ1-5 | TRBV4-1
ASSVSPRAMANEKLF | - | TRBJ1-4 | TRBV9
ASSWGTGGDSPLH | - | TRBJ1-6 | TRBV7-9